Listed here is a single T cell receptor beta chain. Its target is not known. One end of the junction does not line up with germline, which may come from a read error. Distinct nucleotide sequences in the sample also encode this CDR3. Germline CDR1 SNHLY, CDR2 FYNNEI. This CDR3 has 15 amino acids. Primers included in the PCR were 60 Vbeta and 13 Jbeta primers. Assay used: immunoSEQ multiplex PCR; TCRdb lists only in-frame clones, some missing. The profile covers fewer than 150,000 clones, with approximately 76% appearing a single time and about 16% taken by the ten largest. The sample comes from a study of cytomegalovirus exposure and HLA in healthy donors. Study-level findings and limits: Whilst most TCR sequences proved rare, a subset of public TCRs occurred across many donors.

At sampling all donors were nominally healthy, likely with unrecorded immune exposures. Material for sequencing was PBMCs. This sequence was found in a man between 50 and 59 years old in good health and CMV-seropositive. The V gene is TRBV2, the J gene TRBJ1-6; 7 bases fit TRBD1. The CDR3 loop is CASSSQGSYNSPLHF. In DNA, the CDR3 is TGTGCCAGCAGTTCACAGGGGTCCTATAACTCACCCCTCCACTTT. The whole variable domain, filled in from reference TRBV2 and TRBJ1-6, reads EPEVTQTPSHQVTQMGQEVILRCVPISNHLYFYWYRQILGQKVEFLVSFYNNEISEKSEIFDDQFSVERPDGSNFTLKIRSTKLEDSAMYFCASSSQGSYNSPLHFGNGTRLTVT.